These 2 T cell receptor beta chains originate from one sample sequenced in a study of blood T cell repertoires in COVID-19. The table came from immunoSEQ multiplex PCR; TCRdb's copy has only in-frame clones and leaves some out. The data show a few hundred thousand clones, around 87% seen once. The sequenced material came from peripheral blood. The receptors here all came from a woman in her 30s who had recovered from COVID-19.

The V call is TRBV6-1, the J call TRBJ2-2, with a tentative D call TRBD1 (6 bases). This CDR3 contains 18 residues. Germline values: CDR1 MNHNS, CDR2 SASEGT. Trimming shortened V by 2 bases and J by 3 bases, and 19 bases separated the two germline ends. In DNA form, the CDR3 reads TGTGCCAGCAGTGAAAGTATTTGGTCGGCAGGGGACACCGGGGAGCTGTTTTTT. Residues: CASSESIWSAGDTGELFF.

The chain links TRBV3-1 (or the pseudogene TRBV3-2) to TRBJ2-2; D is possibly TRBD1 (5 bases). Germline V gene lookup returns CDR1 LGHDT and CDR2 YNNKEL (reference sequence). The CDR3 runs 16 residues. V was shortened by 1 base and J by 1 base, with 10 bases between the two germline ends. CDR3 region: CASSQAQVVNTGELFF. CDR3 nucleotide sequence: TGTGCCAGCAGCCAAGCACAGGTAGTGAACACCGGGGAGCTGTTTTTT.